This T cell receptor (beta chain) emerged from a study of T-cell memory formation after mild COVID-19. Study overall: TCR clusters largely stayed donor specific. Study results and caveats: Some responding clones appeared in pre-infection memory, suggesting cross-reactive memory joined. CD4/CD8 balance characterized clones contracting day 15 to 85, and CD4+ skew characterized later expanders.

Germline V CDR1 and CDR2: SGHTA, FQGNSA. The V and J ends lost 4 bases and 3 bases respectively, with 10 bases between them. The CDR3 loop spans 14 amino acids. 5'RACE with constant-segment primers yielded barcoded, UMI-tagged TCR alpha and TCR beta cDNA libraries. One entry per CDR3 protein results from TCRdb running MiXCR on the 5' RACE reads. The sample yields 550,000 to 700,000 distinct CDR3 sequences, 18% seen once. There are a few counts of this clonotype. Its specificity is unknown. The origin of this receptor is an adult woman who had mild COVID-19 (a few samples of this study predate the infection). Cell type and time point are not known. Sequenced material: PBMCs or a T cell subset sorted from them (not recorded which). The chain joins TRBV7-2 to TRBJ2-1; no reliable D call. CDR3 DNA: TGTGCCAGCAGCTACGGGCCCTACTACAATGAGCAGTTCTTC. Translation: CASSYGPYYNEQFF.